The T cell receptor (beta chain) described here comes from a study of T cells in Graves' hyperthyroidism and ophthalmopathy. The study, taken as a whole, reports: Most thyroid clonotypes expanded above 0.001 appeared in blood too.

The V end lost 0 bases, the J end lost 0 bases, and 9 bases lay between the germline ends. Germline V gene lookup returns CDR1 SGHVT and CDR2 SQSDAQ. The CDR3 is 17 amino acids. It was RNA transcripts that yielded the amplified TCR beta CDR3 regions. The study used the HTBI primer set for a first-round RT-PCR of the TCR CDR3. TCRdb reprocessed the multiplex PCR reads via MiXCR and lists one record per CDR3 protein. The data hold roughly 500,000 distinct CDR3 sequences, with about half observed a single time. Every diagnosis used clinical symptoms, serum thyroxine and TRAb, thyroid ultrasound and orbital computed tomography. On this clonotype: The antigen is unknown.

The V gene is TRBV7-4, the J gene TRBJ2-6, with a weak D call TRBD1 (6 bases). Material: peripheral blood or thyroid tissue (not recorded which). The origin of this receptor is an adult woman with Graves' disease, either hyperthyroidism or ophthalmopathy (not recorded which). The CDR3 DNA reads TGTGCCAGCAGCTTAGCAGAGGACAGCTCTGGGGCCAACGTCCTGACTTTC. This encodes CASSLAEDSSGANVLTF. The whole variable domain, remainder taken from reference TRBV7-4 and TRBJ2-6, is GAGVSQSPRYKVAKRGRDVALRCDSISGHVTLYWYRQTLGQGSEVLTYSQSDAQRDKSGRPSGRFSAERPERSVSTLKIQRTEQGDSAVYLCASSLAEDSSGANVLTFGAGSRLTVL.